The subject of this entry is one T cell receptor beta chain. The sample is drawn from a study of shared clonotypes between healthy human individuals. The protocol was immunoSEQ multiplex PCR, while the TCRdb copy is restricted to in-frame clones and leaves out a portion. There are about 92,000 clones in the sample; 60% to 70% occur only once, and 45% to 55% lies in the top ten. The J segment lost 3 bases and the V segment lost 1 base, leaving 4 bases of the junction unmatched. This CDR3 has 16 residues. Germline lookup yields CDR1 KGHSH and CDR2 LQKENI. Sequencing was done on a sample of memory CD8+ T cells sorted from blood. Subset in this sample: CD45RO+ cells pooled with CCR7-negative TemRA cells. The clonotype comes from a man aged 30-40 years in good health. V and J are TRBV18 and TRBJ1-4; 8 bases align to TRBD1. In DNA, the CDR3 is TGTGCCAGCTCACCACGCCCGACAGGGGCTAATGAAAAACTGTTTTTT. This codes for CASSPRPTGANEKLFF.